The clone carrying this TCR beta chain was counted a single time. This entry belongs to a study of blood T cell repertoires in COVID-19. The wider study: Acute-phase and convalescent COVID-19 samples originated in the United States, Italy and Spain.

Using immunoSEQ multiplex PCR, the repertoire was profiled, and TCRdb retains in-frame clones only, with some absent. The profile shows fewer than 300,000 clones, less than 90% of them singletons. Germline V gene data show CDR1 as SGHDN and CDR2 as FVKESK. CDR3 length equals 13 residues. The junction had 7 bases not matched to a gene; V was cut back by 6 bases and J by 8 bases. This chain joins TRBV14 and TRBJ1-2; 9 nucleotides match TRBD1. The sequence derives from a man aged 60-69 years who had recovered from COVID-19. The sample comprised peripheral blood. The DNA of the CDR3 is TGTGCCAGCAGACGGACAGGGGATGGAGGCTACACCTTC. This gives the protein CASRRTGDGGYTF.